This T cell receptor (beta chain) was identified during a study of beta chain features in type 1 diabetes. Study findings and constraints: More deletions and fewer insertions at VDJ junctions were found in patients with type 1 diabetes. Shortening that was moderate but significant affected the TCRB CDR3s of Type 1 diabetes patients in all four CD4+ subsets. TCRB repertoires of naive, central memory and Treg cells appeared more similar among patients than among healthy donors.

Only a few counts were recorded for this clone. The antigen is not known. Isolated RNA was reverse transcribed in full, so expressed TCRB transcripts were sequenced. Repertoires were generated with immunoSEQ multiplex PCR, while TCRdb's copy carries only in-frame clones and drops some. The table lists around 310,000 clones, about 13% of them singletons. The TCR sequence derives from a woman aged 18-35 years with type 1 diabetes. The sequenced material came from naive CD4+ T cells from blood.

CDR3 DNA sequence: TGCGCCAGCAGCCCGGGCGACAGCAACTATGGCTACACCTTC. It encodes CASSPGDSNYGYTF. This sequence joins TRBV5-1 and TRBJ1-2, with TRBD1 as a possible D gene (5 bases). Germline V gene lookup returns CDR1 SGHRS and CDR2 YFSETQ. Trimming cost V 4 bases and J 2 bases, with 12 bases left between them. The length of the CDR3 is 14 residues.